This TCR beta chain was captured in a study of molecular identifiers for immune sequencing clone quantification. Study results and limitations: Over 99% of effector molecules, but under 1% in naive cells, were held by clones with more than 20 RNA copies. Reports indicate spiked Jurkat TCR RNA from one cell could be found among 1 million or so naive cells.

There are many counts of this clonotype. Its matching antigen is unknown. A CD8+CD4-CCR7+CD45RA+ phenotype served as the sorting definition for naive CD8 T cells. TCRdb ran MiXCR on the PCR reads and lists one entry per CDR3 protein. The sample includes over 600,000 distinct CDR3 sequences, just under 20% of them seen just once. The specimen sequenced was naive CD8+ T cells from blood, with Jurkat cell RNA spiked in. The subset was: FACS-sorted CD8+CD4-CCR7+CD45RA+ naive T cells. This clonotype originated in a human donor in good health. Some libraries in this study had Jurkat cell RNA spiked in.

DNA for the CDR3: TGTGCCAGCAGTTTATCAGGGCTTGGGAATCAGCCCCAGCATTTT. Protein product: CASSLSGLGNQPQHF. The chain is built from TRBV27 and TRBJ1-5; D not resolved. Germline V gives CDR1 MNHEY, CDR2 SMNVEV (reference sequence). V was pared by 0 bases and J by 4 bases, with 10 bases between. The CDR3 length is 15 residues.